This entry is about one TCR beta chain. Relative to the germline gene, one junction end is altered; a read error may explain this. Original handling: Amplifying reference gene primers gave estimates of nucleated cell counts. Assay: immunoSEQ multiplex PCR; the TCRdb copy retains only in-frame clones and omits some. V, J and clone size were drawn from that table, and D and trimming were deduced from the DNA. The table has just over 60,000 clones, roughly three quarters seen once; the top ten hold roughly 20%. The data belong to a study of blood T cell repertoires in COVID-19. Overall study: The United States, Italy and Spain were the sources of the acute and convalescent COVID-19 samples. Sample material is recorded as cDNA or gDNA derived from T cells, B-cell-depleted T cells, or PBMCs.

This CDR3 contains 15 residues. Germline values: CDR1 MGHRA, CDR2 YSYEKL. This rearrangement joins TRBV4-1 to TRBJ1-2; tentative D call: TRBD1 (6 bases). The receptor was isolated from a woman of 80 years or more with active or convalescent COVID-19. The sample comprised peripheral blood. DNA of the CDR3: TGCGCCGGCAGCCAAGATACAGGGAACCCCTATGGCTACACCTTC. Its protein product is CAGSQDTGNPYGYTF.